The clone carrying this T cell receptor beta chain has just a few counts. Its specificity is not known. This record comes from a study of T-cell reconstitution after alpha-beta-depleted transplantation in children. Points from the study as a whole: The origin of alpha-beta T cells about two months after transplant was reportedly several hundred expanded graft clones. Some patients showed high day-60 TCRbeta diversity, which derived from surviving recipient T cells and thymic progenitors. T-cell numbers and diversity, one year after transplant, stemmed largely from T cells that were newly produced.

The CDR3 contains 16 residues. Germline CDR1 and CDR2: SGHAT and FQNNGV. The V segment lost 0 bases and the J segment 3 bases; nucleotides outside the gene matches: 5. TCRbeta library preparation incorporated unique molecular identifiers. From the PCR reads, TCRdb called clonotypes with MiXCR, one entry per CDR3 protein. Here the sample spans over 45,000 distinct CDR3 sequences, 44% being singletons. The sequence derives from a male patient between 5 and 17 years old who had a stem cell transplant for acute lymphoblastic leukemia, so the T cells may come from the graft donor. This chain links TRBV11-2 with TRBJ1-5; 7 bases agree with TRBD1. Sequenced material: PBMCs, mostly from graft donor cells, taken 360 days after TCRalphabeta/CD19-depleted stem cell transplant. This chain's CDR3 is CASSLETGIFNQPQHF. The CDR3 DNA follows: TGTGCCAGCAGCTTAGAGACAGGGATCTTCAATCAGCCCCAGCATTTT.